This section outlines one TCR beta chain sequence together with its context. One end of the junction is discordant with germline, which a read error may explain. This entry comes from a study of blood T cell repertoires in COVID-19. This CDR3 comprises 12 residues. Looked up from germline, CDR1 is PRHDT and CDR2 is FYEKMQ (reference sequence). Sequencing was performed with immunoSEQ multiplex PCR; in TCRdb, only in-frame clones are kept and a portion is missing. The sample lists about 260,000 clones, around 87% occurring once. The sequencing input was peripheral blood. The chain uses TRBV13 and TRBJ2-3; 7 bases agree with TRBD1. This receptor was taken from a woman in her fifties or sixties with COVID-19, enrolled during active disease. The CDR3 coding sequence is TGTGCCAGCAGCTCCAGACAGGGACCTGGGGATTTT. Amino acid sequence: CASSSRQGPGDF.